These 13 T cell receptor beta chains share one sample of origin, sequenced in a study of T cells in Graves' hyperthyroidism and ophthalmopathy. RNA transcripts yielded amplified TCR beta CDR3 regions. RT-PCR in the first round (using the HTBI primer set) targeted the TCR CDR3. MiXCR was run by TCRdb on the multiplex PCR reads, yielding one entry per CDR3 protein. Of approximately 200,000 distinct CDR3 sequences listed, around 18% are singletons. Sample: blood. The receptors here all came from a man aged 40-49 years with Graves' hyperthyroidism.

At least ten counts were recorded for this clonotype. CDR3: CASSLAGRSNQPQHF. The DNA of the CDR3 is TGTGCCAGCAGCTTGGCGGGACGGAGCAATCAGCCCCAGCATTTT. V gene TRBV7-2 combines with J gene TRBJ1-5; D possibly corresponds to TRBD1 (5 bases). Trimming cost V 3 bases and J 1 base, with 10 bases left between them. This CDR3 region has 15 residues. Germline V gives CDR1 SGHTA, CDR2 FQGNSA.

CDR3 amino acids: CASRGLAGGYNEQFF. CDR3 sequence (DNA): TGTGCCAGCAGAGGACTAGCGGGGGGTTACAATGAGCAGTTCTTC. The chain links TRBV5-8 to TRBJ2-1, with 14 bases fitting TRBD2. Germline loops: CDR1 SGHTS, CDR2 YDEGEE. The junction had 2 bases not matched to a gene; V was cut back by 5 bases and J by 4 bases. This CDR3 has 15 amino acids.

This clonotype was recorded many times. The chain carries TRBV2 and TRBJ1-2; 9 positions match TRBD1. J was trimmed by 2 bases and V by 8 bases; bases with no gene match: 9. CDR3 length equals 15 residues. Germline assignment: CDR1 SNHLY and CDR2 FYNNEI. This CDR3 reads CASAKADRGNYGYTF. DNA for the CDR3: TGTGCCAGCGCGAAGGCGGACAGGGGAAACTATGGCTACACCTTC.

This clonotype was picked up many times. The V and J genes are TRBV6-2 or TRBV6-3 and TRBJ2-1; 11 bases are a match to TRBD2. This CDR3 is built from 20 residues. CDR1 and CDR2 (germline): MNHEY, SVGEGT. V gave up 2 bases and J gave up 0 bases; unmatched junction bases: 12. In DNA, the CDR3 is TGTGCCAGCAGTTACCCTAGCGGGGGGCCCGCAACTAGCTCCTACAATGAGCAGTTCTTC. It yields the protein CASSYPSGGPATSSYNEQFF.

This clonotype showed up many times. The V gene is TRBV14, the J gene TRBJ2-3, with 9 nucleotides matching TRBD1. This CDR3 spans 13 amino acids. Trimming removed 2 bases from V and 14 bases from J; junction bases left unmatched: 8. Germline lookup yields CDR1 SGHDN and CDR2 FVKESK. DNA of the CDR3: TGTGCCAGCAGCCAACCACGGGACAGGGCCCCGTATTTT. Translated, it gives CASSQPRDRAPYF. Using reference TRBV14 and TRBJ2-3 for the parts outside the CDR3, the full variable domain is EAGVTQFPSHSVIEKGQTVTLRCDPISGHDNLYWYRRVMGKEIKFLLHFVKESKQDESGMPNNRFLAERTGGTYSTLKVQPAELEDSGVYFCASSQPRDRAPYFGPGTRLTVL.

This clonotype was seen ten or more times. The chain carries TRBV18 and TRBJ2-3; 7 bases line up with TRBD1. Germline loops: CDR1 KGHSH, CDR2 LQKENI. This CDR3 is built from 15 residues. Trimming removed 1 base from V and 2 bases from J; junction bases left unmatched: 3. The CDR3 DNA reads TGTGCCAGCTCACCACGGGGACAGCACACAGATACGCAGTATTTT. Translation gives CASSPRGQHTDTQYF.

This clonotype was found many times. The chain couples TRBV2 to TRBJ1-4; weak D call: TRBD1 (5 bases). Germline CDR1 reads SNHLY; CDR2 reads FYNNEI. This CDR3 has 14 residues. V shed 2 bases and J shed 4 bases, with 8 bases lying between them. The CDR3, as DNA: TGTGCCAGCAGTGAAAGGGGCGGTAATGAAAAACTGTTTTTT. This sequence encodes CASSERGGNEKLFF.

The chain has TRBV19 and TRBJ1-2; a possible D gene is TRBD1 (5 bases). Trimming cost V 2 bases and J 3 bases, with 13 bases left between them. The CDR3 spans 15 residues. Per germline, CDR1 LNHDA and CDR2 SQIVND (reference sequence). The CDR3 here is CASSIIGRDDYGYTF. CDR3 nucleotide sequence: TGTGCCAGTAGTATAATCGGCAGGGATGACTATGGCTACACCTTC.

V and J are TRBV10-3 and TRBJ1-5, with a tentative D call TRBD1 (6 bases). The germline gives CDR1 ENHRY, CDR2 SYGVKD. The V and J ends lost 6 bases and 3 bases respectively, with 12 bases between them. The CDR3 extends over 14 amino acids. CDR3 amino acids: CAIRDDRSNQPQHF. DNA of the CDR3: TGTGCCATCAGAGACGACAGGTCCAATCAGCCCCAGCATTTT.

This clonotype was seen at least ten times. The chain is built from TRBV7-9 and TRBJ2-5; D unresolved. Germline CDR1 is SEHNR and CDR2 is FQNEAQ (reference sequence). The V end was cut by 5 bases, the J end by 7 bases, with 5 bases between. The CDR3 is made up of 10 amino acids. CDR3 in DNA: TGTGCCAGCAGCCGAGGGACCCAGTACTTC. Amino acid sequence: CASSRGTQYF.

The CDR3 reads CATTTAGEQYF. The DNA for the CDR3 is TGTGCCACAACGACCGCCGGGGAGCAGTACTTC. V is TRBV6-1 and J is TRBJ2-7; D is ambiguous. The V gene's germline CDR1 is MNHNS and CDR2 SASEGT. This CDR3 contains 11 residues. Deletions cut 10 bases from V and 7 bases from J, with 14 bases between.

This clonotype was detected a few times. The junction differs from germline at one of its ends, possibly a read error. The CDR3 bases are TGTGCCAGCAGTTTAGCGGGATCTGGAGATACGCAGTGTTTT. Its protein is CASSLAGSGDTQCF. The chain links TRBV12-3 or TRBV12-4 to TRBJ2-3; no clear D. The length of the CDR3 is 14 residues.

The J gene is TRBJ2-3, the V gene TRBV11-3; the D call may be TRBD1 or TRBD2 (5 bases each). In germline, CDR1 is SGHNT, CDR2 YENEEA. CDR3 length: 16 residues. Deletions cut 3 bases from V and 3 bases from J, with 16 bases between. Written as DNA, the CDR3 is TGTGCCAGCAGCTTCCGGGACCTCATGGGGACAGATACGCAGTATTTT. Translated: CASSFRDLMGTDTQYF.